This entry lists 9 T cell receptor beta chains sequenced from one sample in a study of blood T cell repertoires in COVID-19. The table came from immunoSEQ multiplex PCR; TCRdb's copy has only in-frame clones and leaves some out. This sample carries around 300,000 clones, approximately 83% of them seen once, and the ten largest clones take roughly 2.1%. The source material was peripheral blood. The receptors here all came from a woman aged 30 to 39 who had recovered from COVID-19.

V is TRBV5-6 and J is TRBJ2-1; no clear D. CDR1 is SGHDT, CDR2 YYEEEE, per germline. V was clipped by 4 bases and J by 4 bases, with 9 bases between them. The CDR3 is made up of 13 amino acids. In DNA form, the CDR3 reads TGTGCCAGCAGCCCGGGTGGGTACAATGAGCAGTTCTTC. It translates to CASSPGGYNEQFF.

V gene TRBV5-1 combines with J gene TRBJ2-2; 8 bases agree with TRBD1. Germline V gene lookup returns CDR1 SGHRS and CDR2 YFSETQ. The CDR3 is 15 residues long. With V trimmed by 0 bases and J by 6 bases, 4 bases remained unmatched. CDR3 region: CASSLAQGAAGELFF. Here the CDR3 DNA reads TGCGCCAGCAGCTTGGCGCAGGGGGCGGCCGGGGAGCTGTTTTTT.

Only a few counts were recorded for this clone. It may be a read error: a sequence one base away is much more abundant. Distinct nucleotide sequences in the sample also encode this CDR3. The chain joins TRBV2 to TRBJ2-2; no clear D gene. V lost 5 bases, J lost 3 bases, and 4 bases lay in between. This CDR3 comprises 12 residues. Germline V gives CDR1 SNHLY, CDR2 FYNNEI. The CDR3 sequence: CASSPDTGELFF. DNA for the CDR3: TGTGCCAGCAGTCCGGACACCGGGGAGCTGTTTTTT.

This chain connects TRBV9 to TRBJ2-7, with D possibly TRBD1 on 6 matching bases. Trimming removed 0 bases from V and 5 bases from J, with 12 bases in between. CDR3 length: 14 residues. Per germline, CDR1 SGDLS and CDR2 YYNGEE. CDR3 coding DNA: TGTGCCAGCAGCGTAGACAGGGCCCCCCACGAGCAGTACTTC. It translates to CASSVDRAPHEQYF.

This chain uses TRBV4-1 with TRBJ2-5; 8 bases map to TRBD1. The V gene's germline CDR1 is MGHRA and CDR2 YSYEKL. This CDR3 has 15 amino acids. V shed 4 bases, J shed 5 bases, and the junction held 9 bases outside the gene matches. The CDR3 DNA follows: TGCGCCAGCAGCCTAGGACAGGGTAGGAGGGAGACCCAGTACTTC. Protein sequence: CASSLGQGRRETQYF.

This chain connects TRBV27 to TRBJ2-3; 10 nucleotides line up with TRBD2. This CDR3 has 17 amino acids. Germline V gene data show CDR1 as MNHEY and CDR2 as SMNVEV (reference sequence). V lost 4 bases to trimming and J lost 0 bases; unmatched junction nucleotides: 7. The DNA of the CDR3 is TGTGCCAGCAGTTCCCTAGCGGGAGTTACGAGCACAGATACGCAGTATTTT. It specifies CASSSLAGVTSTDTQYF.

The chain employs TRBV3-1 (or the pseudogene TRBV3-2) and TRBJ2-2, with TRBD2 as a possible D gene (5 bases). Germline CDR1 reads LGHDT; CDR2 reads YNNKEL (reference sequence). The CDR3 has 17 amino acids. V dropped 4 bases and J dropped 1 base, with 16 bases sitting between them. CDR3 amino acids: CASSPGGLAWNTGELFF. The CDR3 DNA reads TGTGCCAGCAGCCCCGGCGGGCTAGCCTGGAACACCGGGGAGCTGTTTTTT.

V gene TRBV15 combines with J gene TRBJ2-7, with D possibly matching TRBD1 (5 bases). V was cut by 3 bases and J by 1 base, with 10 bases left in between. The CDR3 consists of 14 residues. Germline values: CDR1 LNHNV, CDR2 YYDKDF (reference sequence). CDR3 amino acids: CATSSGAVSYEQYF. Written as DNA, the CDR3 is TGTGCCACCAGCAGTGGGGCGGTGTCCTACGAGCAGTACTTC.

This clone occurred once. This chain links TRBV24-1 with TRBJ2-1; 9 bases map to TRBD1. V shed 10 bases and J 10 bases; nucleotides not matched to a gene: 7. Germline assignment: CDR1 KGHDR and CDR2 SFDVKD. The CDR3 extends over 12 amino acids. The DNA for the CDR3 is TGTGCCACTGGGACAGGGATCGAGGAGCAGTTCTTC. It yields the protein CATGTGIEEQFF.